This TCR beta chain was recovered during a study of OX40 agonist ivuxolimab in advanced cancers. Looking at the study overall: Treatment received earlier with anti-PD-1, anti-PD-L1 or anti-CTLA-4 agents was allowed, and approximately 44% had some. Findings and limits, study-wide: Partly responding patients at 0.1-3.0 mg/kg showed some of the smallest clonal expansion. The CD4+ and CD8+ T cells in the blood had expanded clonally by week 6 at 0.1 to 3.0 mg/kg.

CDR1 MNHEY and CDR2 SMNVEV come from the germline V gene (reference sequence). The CDR3 has 12 amino acids. V was clipped by 3 bases and J by 4 bases, with 6 bases between them. The table came from immunoSEQ multiplex PCR; TCRdb's copy has only in-frame clones and leaves some out. The data contain about 45,000 clones, around 80% of them singletons. To note about this clone: Antigen unknown.

The sample in question was CD4+ or CD8+ T cells sorted from blood, obtained in a trial of the OX40 agonist ivuxolimab. This clonotype was sampled from an adult with an advanced solid tumor such as melanoma, head and neck, liver or kidney cancer. The rearrangement uses TRBV27 and TRBJ1-2; D gene unclear. The CDR3 DNA reads as TGTGCCAGCAGTTTGTCAGGCTATGGCTACACCTTC. Its translation is CASSLSGYGYTF.